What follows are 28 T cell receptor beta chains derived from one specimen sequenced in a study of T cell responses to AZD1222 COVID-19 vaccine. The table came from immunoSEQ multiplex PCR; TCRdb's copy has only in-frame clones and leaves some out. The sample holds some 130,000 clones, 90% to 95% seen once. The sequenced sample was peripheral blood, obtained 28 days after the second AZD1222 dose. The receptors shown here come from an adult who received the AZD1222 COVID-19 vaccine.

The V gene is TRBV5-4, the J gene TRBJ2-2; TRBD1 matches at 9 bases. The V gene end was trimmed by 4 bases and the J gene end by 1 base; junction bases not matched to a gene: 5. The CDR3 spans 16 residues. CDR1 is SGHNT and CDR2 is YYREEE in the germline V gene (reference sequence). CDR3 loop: CASSTGTGRNTGELFF. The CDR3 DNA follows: TGTGCCAGCAGCACAGGGACAGGGAGGAACACCGGGGAGCTGTTTTTT.

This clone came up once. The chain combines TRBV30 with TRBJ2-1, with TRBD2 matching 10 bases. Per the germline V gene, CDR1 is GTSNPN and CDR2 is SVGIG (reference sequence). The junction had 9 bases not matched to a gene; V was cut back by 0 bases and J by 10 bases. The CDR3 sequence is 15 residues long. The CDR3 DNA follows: TGTGCCTGGAGTGTAAGCGGGGGGGCCAGGGAGGAGCAGTTCTTC. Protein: CAWSVSGGAREEQFF.

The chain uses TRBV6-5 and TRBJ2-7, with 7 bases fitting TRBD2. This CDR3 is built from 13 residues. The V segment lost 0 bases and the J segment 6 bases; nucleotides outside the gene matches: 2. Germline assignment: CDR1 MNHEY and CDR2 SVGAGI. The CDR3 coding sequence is TGTGCCAGCAGTTACTCGGGAGGGACCGAGCAGTACTTC. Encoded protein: CASSYSGGTEQYF.

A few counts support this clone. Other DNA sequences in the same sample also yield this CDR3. DNA of the CDR3: TGTGCCAGCAGCCAAGAGGGGGGCACTGAAGCTTTCTTT. This translates into CASSQEGGTEAFF. The chain is built from TRBV3-1 (or the pseudogene TRBV3-2) and TRBJ1-1; TRBD1 might be the D (5 bases). CDR1 is LGHDT and CDR2 is YNNKEL in the germline V gene (reference sequence). Trimming removed 0 bases from V and 4 bases from J, with 6 bases in between. The CDR3 loop spans 13 amino acids.

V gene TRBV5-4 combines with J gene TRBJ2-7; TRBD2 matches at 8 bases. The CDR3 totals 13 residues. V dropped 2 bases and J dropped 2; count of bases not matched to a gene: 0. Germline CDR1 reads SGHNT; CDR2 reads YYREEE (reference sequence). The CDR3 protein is CASSFGGAYEQYF. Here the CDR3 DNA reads TGTGCCAGCAGCTTCGGGGGGGCCTACGAGCAGTACTTC.

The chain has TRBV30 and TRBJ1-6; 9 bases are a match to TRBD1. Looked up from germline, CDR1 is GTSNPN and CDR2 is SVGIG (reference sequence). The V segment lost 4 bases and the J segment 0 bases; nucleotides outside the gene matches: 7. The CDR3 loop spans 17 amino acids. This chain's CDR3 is CAWKRDRASSYNSPLHF. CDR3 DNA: TGTGCCTGGAAGCGGGACAGGGCGAGCTCCTATAATTCACCCCTCCACTTT.

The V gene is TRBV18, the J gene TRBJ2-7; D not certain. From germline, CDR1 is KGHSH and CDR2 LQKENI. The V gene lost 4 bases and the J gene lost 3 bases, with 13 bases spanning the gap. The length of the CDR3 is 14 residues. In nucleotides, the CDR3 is TGTGCCAGCTCACTCGATAGCTCCGGCTACGAGCAGTACTTC. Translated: CASSLDSSGYEQYF.

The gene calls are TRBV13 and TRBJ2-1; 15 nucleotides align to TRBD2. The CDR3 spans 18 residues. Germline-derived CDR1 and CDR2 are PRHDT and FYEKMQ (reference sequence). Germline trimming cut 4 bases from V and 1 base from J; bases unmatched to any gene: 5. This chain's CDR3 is CASSSRTSGGVSYNEQFF. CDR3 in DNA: TGTGCCAGCAGCTCTAGGACTAGCGGGGGGGTATCCTACAATGAGCAGTTCTTC.

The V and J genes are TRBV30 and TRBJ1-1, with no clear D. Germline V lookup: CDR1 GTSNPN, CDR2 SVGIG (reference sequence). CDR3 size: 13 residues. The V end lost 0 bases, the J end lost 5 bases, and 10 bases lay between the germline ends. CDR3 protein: CAWSVLSGTEAFF. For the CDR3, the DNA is TGTGCCTGGAGTGTACTATCGGGGACTGAAGCTTTCTTT.

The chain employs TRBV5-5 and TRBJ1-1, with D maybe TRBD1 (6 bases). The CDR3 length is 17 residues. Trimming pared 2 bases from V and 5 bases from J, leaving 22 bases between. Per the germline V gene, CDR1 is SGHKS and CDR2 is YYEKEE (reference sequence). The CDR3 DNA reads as TGTGCCAGCAGCTTAATCGTTGGCAGGGGCTTGAGGACTGAAGCTTTCTTT. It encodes CASSLIVGRGLRTEAFF.

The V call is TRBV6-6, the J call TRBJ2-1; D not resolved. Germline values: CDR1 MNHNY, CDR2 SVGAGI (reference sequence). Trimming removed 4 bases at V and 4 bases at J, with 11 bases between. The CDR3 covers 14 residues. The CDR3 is CASSSVGVYNEQFF. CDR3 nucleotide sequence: TGTGCCAGCAGTTCGGTCGGAGTTTACAATGAGCAGTTCTTC.

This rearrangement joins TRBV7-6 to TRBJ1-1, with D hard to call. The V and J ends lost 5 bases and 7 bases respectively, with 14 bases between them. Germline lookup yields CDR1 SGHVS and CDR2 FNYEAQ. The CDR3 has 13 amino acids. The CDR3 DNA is TGTGCCAGCAGCCCAGGCTTGAAGGGTGAAGCTTTCTTT. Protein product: CASSPGLKGEAFF.

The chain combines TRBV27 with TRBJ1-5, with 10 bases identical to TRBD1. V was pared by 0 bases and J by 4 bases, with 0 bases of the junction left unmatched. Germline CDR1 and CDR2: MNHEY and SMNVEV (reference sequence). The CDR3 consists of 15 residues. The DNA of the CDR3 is TGTGCCAGCAGTTTATCGGGACAGGGGAATCAGCCCCAGCATTTT. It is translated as CASSLSGQGNQPQHF.

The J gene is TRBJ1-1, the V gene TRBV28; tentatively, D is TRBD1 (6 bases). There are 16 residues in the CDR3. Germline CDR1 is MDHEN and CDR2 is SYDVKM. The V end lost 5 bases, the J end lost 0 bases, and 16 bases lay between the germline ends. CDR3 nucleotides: TGTGCCAGCAGTCCCGACGCAGGGGCGATGAACACTGAAGCTTTCTTT. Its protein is CASSPDAGAMNTEAFF.

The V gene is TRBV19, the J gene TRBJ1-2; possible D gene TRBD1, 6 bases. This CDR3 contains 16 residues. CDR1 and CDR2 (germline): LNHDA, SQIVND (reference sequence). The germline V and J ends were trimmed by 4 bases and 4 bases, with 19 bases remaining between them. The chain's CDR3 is CASSTETGTVGYGYTF. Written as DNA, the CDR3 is TGTGCCAGTAGTACCGAAACAGGGACGGTTGGCTATGGCTACACCTTC.

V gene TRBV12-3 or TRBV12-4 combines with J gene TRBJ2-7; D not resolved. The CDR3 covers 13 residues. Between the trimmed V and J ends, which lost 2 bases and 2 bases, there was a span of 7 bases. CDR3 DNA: TGTGCCAGCAGTTTAATTAACACCTACGAGCAGTACTTC. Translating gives CASSLINTYEQYF.

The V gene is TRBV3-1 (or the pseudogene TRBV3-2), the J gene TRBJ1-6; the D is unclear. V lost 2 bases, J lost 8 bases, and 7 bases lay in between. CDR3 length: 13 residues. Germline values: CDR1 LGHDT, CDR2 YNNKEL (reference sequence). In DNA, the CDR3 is TGTGCCAGCAGCCAACTCGGGGATTCACCCCTCCACTTT. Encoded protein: CASSQLGDSPLHF.

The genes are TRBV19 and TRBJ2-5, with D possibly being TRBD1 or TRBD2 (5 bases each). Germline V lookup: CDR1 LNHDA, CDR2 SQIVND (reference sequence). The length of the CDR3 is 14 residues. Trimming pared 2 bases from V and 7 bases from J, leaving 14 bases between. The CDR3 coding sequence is TGTGCCAGTAGTATACACGGGGCTGCTGGGACCCAGTACTTC. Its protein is CASSIHGAAGTQYF.

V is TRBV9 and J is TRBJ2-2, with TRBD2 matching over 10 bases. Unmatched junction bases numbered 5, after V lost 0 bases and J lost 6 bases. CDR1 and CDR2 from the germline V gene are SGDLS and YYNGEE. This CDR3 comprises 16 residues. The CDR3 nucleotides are TGTGCCAGCAGCGTAGCCCAGCGGGGGGGCCCCGGGGAGCTGTTTTTT. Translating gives CASSVAQRGGPGELFF.

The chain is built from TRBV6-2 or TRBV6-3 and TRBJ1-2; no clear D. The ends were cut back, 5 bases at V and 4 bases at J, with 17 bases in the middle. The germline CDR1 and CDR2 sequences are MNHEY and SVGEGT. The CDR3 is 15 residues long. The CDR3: CASSPTGIQRYGYTF. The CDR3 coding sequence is TGTGCCAGCAGTCCAACCGGGATCCAGCGCTATGGCTACACCTTC.

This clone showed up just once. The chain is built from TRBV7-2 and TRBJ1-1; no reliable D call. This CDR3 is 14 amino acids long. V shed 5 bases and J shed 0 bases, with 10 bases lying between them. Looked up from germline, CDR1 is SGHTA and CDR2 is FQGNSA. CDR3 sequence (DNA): TGTGCCAGCAGCCGCCCTTACATGAACACTGAAGCTTTCTTT. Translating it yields CASSRPYMNTEAFF.

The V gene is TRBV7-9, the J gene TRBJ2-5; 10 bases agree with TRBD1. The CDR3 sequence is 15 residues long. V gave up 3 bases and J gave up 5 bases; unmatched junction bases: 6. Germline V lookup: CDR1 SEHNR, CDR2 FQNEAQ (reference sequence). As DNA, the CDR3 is TGTGCCAGCAGCTTTACCCTGGGACAGGGGGAGACCCAGTACTTC. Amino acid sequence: CASSFTLGQGETQYF.

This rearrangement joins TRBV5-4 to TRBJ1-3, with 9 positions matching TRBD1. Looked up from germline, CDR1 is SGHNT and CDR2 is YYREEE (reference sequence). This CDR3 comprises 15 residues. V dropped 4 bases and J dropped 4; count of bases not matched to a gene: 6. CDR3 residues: CASSTDRGYGNTIYF. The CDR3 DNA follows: TGTGCCAGCAGCACCGACAGGGGGTACGGAAACACCATATATTTT.

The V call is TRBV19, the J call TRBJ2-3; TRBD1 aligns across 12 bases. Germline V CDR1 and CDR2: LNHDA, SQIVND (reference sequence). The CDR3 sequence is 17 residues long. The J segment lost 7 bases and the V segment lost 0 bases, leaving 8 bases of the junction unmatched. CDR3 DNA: TGTGCCAGTAGTATAGATCTGGGGACAGGGGGCAGGTATACGCAGTATTTT. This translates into CASSIDLGTGGRYTQYF.

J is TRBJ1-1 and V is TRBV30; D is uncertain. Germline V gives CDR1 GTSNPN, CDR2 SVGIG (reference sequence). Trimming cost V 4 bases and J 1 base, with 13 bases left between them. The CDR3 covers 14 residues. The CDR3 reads CAWKRSHTNTEAFF. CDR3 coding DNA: TGTGCCTGGAAAAGGTCACACACGAACACTGAAGCTTTCTTT. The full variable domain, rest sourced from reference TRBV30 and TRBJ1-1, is SQTIHQWPATLVQPVGSPLSLECTVEGTSNPNLYWYRQAAGRGLQLLFYSVGIGQISSEVPQNLSASRPQDRQFILSSKKLLLSDSGFYLCAWKRSHTNTEAFFGQGTRLTVV.

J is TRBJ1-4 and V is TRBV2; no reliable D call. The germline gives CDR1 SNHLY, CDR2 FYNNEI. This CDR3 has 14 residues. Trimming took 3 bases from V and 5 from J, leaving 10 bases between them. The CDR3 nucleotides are TGTGCCAGCAGTGATTCGGCAGAGAATGAAAAACTGTTTTTT. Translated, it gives CASSDSAENEKLFF.

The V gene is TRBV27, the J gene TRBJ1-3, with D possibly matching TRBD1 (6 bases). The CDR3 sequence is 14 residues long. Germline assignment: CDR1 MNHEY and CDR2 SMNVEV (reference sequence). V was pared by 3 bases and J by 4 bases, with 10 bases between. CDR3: CASSLQGMGNTIYF. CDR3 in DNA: TGTGCCAGCAGTTTGCAGGGGATGGGAAACACCATATATTTT.

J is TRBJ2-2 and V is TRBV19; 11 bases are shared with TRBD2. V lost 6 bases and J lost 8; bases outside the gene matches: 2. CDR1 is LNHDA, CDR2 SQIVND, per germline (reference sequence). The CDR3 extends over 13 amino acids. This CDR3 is CASRTSGTGELFF. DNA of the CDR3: TGTGCCAGTAGGACTAGCGGGACGGGGGAGCTGTTTTTT.